The clone carrying this T cell receptor (beta chain) occurred once. This CDR3 contains 15 residues. V was cut by 3 bases and J by 1 base, with 10 bases left in between. The germline V gene has CDR1 LNHDA and CDR2 SQIVND (reference sequence). Participant reports of clinical history set cohort assignment. Authors' data handling: Counts of nucleated cells, estimated from reference gene primer amplification, were obtained. Sequenced by immunoSEQ multiplex PCR; TCRdb stores in-frame clones only, minus some. The DNA gave D and trimming, while V, J and clone size come from that table. The repertoire holds about 220,000 clones, with almost 90% as singletons. The data derive from a study of blood T cell repertoires in COVID-19. The wider study: Nucleic acid was either cDNA or gDNA, and it came from T cells, B-cell-depleted T cells, or PBMCs.

Sequenced sample: PBMCs or T cells enriched from blood (not recorded which). This clonotype was obtained from a woman aged 45-60 years with acute COVID-19. The chain recombines TRBV19 with TRBJ2-1, with D tentatively TRBD2 (5 bases). The CDR3 sequence is CASSIGTSSYNEQFF. CDR3 DNA: TGTGCCAGTAGTATTGGTACTAGTTCCTACAATGAGCAGTTCTTC.